The present T cell receptor (beta chain) was sequenced within a study of early stage breast cancer tumors. Study at large: About 70% of the 16 invasive tumors were ER+, PR+ and HER2-. Samples were sequenced at about 9.7-fold average coverage. The study, taken as a whole, reports: Comparing each tissue with blood distinguished tumor from normal in most of the 16 patients.

As regards this clone: The antigen is undetermined.

The table came from immunoSEQ multiplex PCR; TCRdb's copy has only in-frame clones and leaves some out. The table shows 30,000 or so clones, with around 75% occurring only once. Sequencing input: blood. The receptor comes from a person aged 35-49 years with breast cancer.

CDR3 region: CASSASLAGAGEQYF. The CDR3 DNA follows: TGTGCCAGCAGTGCCTCACTAGCGGGGGCCGGGGAGCAGTACTTC. The V gene is TRBV27, the J gene TRBJ2-7, with TRBD2 identical over 11 bases. V was pared by 5 bases and J by 7 bases, with 10 bases of the junction left unmatched. From germline, CDR1 is MNHEY and CDR2 SMNVEV (reference sequence). The CDR3 has 15 amino acids.